This T cell receptor (beta chain) was found in a study of T cell repertoires in cytomegalovirus infection. Study as a whole: Public TCR beta signatures were indicative of both CMV infection and a matching HLA type. Broader study findings: The ex vivo response was dominated by HLA-C-restricted CMV-specific TCR beta clonotypes. Carriage of CMV together with the relevant HLA was identifiable through cumulative public TCR beta family frequency.

TCRdb re-called the reads through MiXCR, storing one row per CDR3 protein. The sample lists about 740,000 distinct CDR3 sequences, about a third occurring once. Regarding this clonotype: Its antigen is not known.

Material: PBMCs. The sequence was collected from a human donor in good health (CMV status not recorded). Some clones in this sample may be carry-over from other donors' samples.

The CDR3 here is CASSLSGLAGNTQYF. The CDR3, as DNA: TGTGCCAGCAGCTTATCGGGACTAGCGGGGAATACGCAGTATTTT. This chain connects TRBV7-9 to TRBJ2-3; the match to TRBD2 covers 13 bases. Germline CDR1 reads SEHNR; CDR2 reads FQNEAQ (reference sequence). The CDR3 has 15 amino acids. V gave up 2 bases and J gave up 7 bases; unmatched junction bases: 3.